This is a list of T cell receptor beta chains from one sample in a study of T cells in Graves' hyperthyroidism and ophthalmopathy. TCRdb re-called the multiplex PCR reads through MiXCR, storing one row per CDR3 protein. Here the sample spans about 59,000 distinct CDR3 sequences, approximately 53% being singletons. The material sequenced was blood. These receptors were taken from a woman aged 55-70 years with Graves' ophthalmopathy. Each CDR3 is given with its conserved first and last residue. The D gene is left open where the match is weak. Rows may omit the clone size; those that give it use once, few, many or a size class.

TRBD1,TRBV13,NA,TRBJ2-3,CASSSRDRAFNEQYF,TGTGCCAGCAGCAGCCGGGACAGGGCGTTCAATGAGCAGTATTTT
NA,TRBV9,NA,TRBJ2-1,CASSVVGGGLGGEEQFF,TGTGCCAGCAGCGTAGTAGGGGGGGGGCTCGGTGGTGAGGAGCAGTTCTTC
TRBD1,TRBV6-2/TRBV6-3,many,TRBJ1-5,CASSDPGTAQPQHF,TGTGCCAGCAGTGATCCCGGGACAGCACAGCCCCAGCATTTT
TRBD1,TRBV9,NA,TRBJ1-2,CASSVEQGPYGYTF,TGTGCCAGCAGCGTAGAACAGGGGCCCTATGGCTACACCTTC
TRBD1,TRBV6-1,many,TRBJ2-7,CASTLLTGTYEQYF,TGTGCCAGCACCCTACTGACAGGGACCTACGAGCAGTACTTC
NA,TRBV7-3,many,TRBJ2-3,CASSLVPSWLDTQYF,TGTGCCAGCAGCTTAGTCCCTTCGTGGTTAGATACGCAGTATTTT
NA,TRBV7-2,NA,TRBJ2-5,CASSFGGPQYF,TGTGCCAGCAGCTTTGGAGGGCCCCAGTACTTC
NA,TRBV11-2,NA,TRBJ1-6,CASSSMQGSPYSSSLHF,TGTGCCAGCAGCTCAATGCAGGGGTCCCCTTATAGTTCATCCCTCCACTTT
NA,TRBV9,NA,TRBJ2-7,CASSVTGAGEQYF,TGTGCCAGCAGCGTGACGGGGGCCGGCGAGCAGTACTTC
TRBD1,TRBV11-2,NA,TRBJ1-6,CASSSGTGLNSPLHF,TGTGCCAGCAGCTCAGGGACAGGGCTGAATTCACCCCTCCACTTT
NA,TRBV15,NA,TRBJ2-3,CATSRALRDTQYF,TGTGCCACCAGCAGAGCCCTAAGAGATACGCAGTATTTT
NA,TRBV2,NA,TRBJ2-2,CASTRVGSYTGELFF,TGTGCCAGCACCCGGGTCGGGAGCTACACCGGGGAGCTGTTTTTT
NA,TRBV5-1,NA,TRBJ2-5,CASSPRGSQYF,TGCGCCAGCAGCCCCCGGGGGAGCCAGTACTTC
NA,TRBV20-1,many,TRBJ2-5,CSAPSPGSGETQYF,TGCAGTGCTCCCTCACCAGGGTCGGGGGAGACCCAGTACTTC
NA,TRBV9,many,TRBJ1-2,CASSVSTVADYGYTF,TGTGCCAGCAGCGTCAGTACAGTCGCCGACTATGGCTACACCTTC
TRBD1,TRBV5-4,few,TRBJ2-7,CARGTGSFYEQYF,TGTGCCAGGGGGACAGGGTCTTTCTACGAGCAGTACTTC
TRBD1,TRBV20-1,medium-sized,TRBJ1-2,CSARPGTGEDGYTF,TGCAGTGCTAGACCCGGGACAGGGGAAGATGGCTACACCTTC
NA,TRBV2,NA,TRBJ1-5,CASSVGGSNQPQHF,TGTGCCAGCAGTGTGGGGGGGAGCAATCAGCCCCAGCATTTT
NA,TRBV7-8,NA,TRBJ2-5,CASSPGAETQYF,TGTGCCAGCAGCCCGGGGGCGGAGACCCAGTACTTC
NA,TRBV5-5,many,TRBJ2-6,CASSLVLGTGANVLTF,TGTGCCAGCAGCTTGGTCTTAGGGACCGGGGCCAACGTCCTGACTTTC
TRBD1,TRBV15,NA,TRBJ2-7,CATSRDRGQGASEQYF,TGTGCCACCAGCAGAGATCGGGGACAGGGGGCGTCCGAGCAGTACTTC
NA,TRBV10-3,NA,TRBJ2-7,CAIKDTSDTGEQYF,TGTGCCATCAAAGACACCTCGGACACCGGGGAGCAGTACTTC
TRBD1,TRBV7-2,NA,TRBJ2-1,CASSRDRGLRVQFF,TGTGCCAGCAGCCGGGACAGGGGGCTACGTGTGCAGTTCTTC
NA,TRBV5-1,NA,TRBJ1-4,CASSLALEEKLFF,TGCGCCAGCAGCTTGGCATTGGAGGAAAAACTGTTTTTT
NA,TRBV7-3,many,TRBJ1-1,CASSSRGGTEAFF,TGTGCCAGCAGCTCAAGGGGCGGTACTGAAGCTTTCTTT
TRBD2,TRBV7-6,NA,TRBJ2-2,CASSLPPGGTGELFF,TGTGCCAGCAGCCTTCCCCCGGGGGGGACCGGGGAGCTGTTTTTT